The sequence of this T cell receptor beta chain was determined in a study of T-cell memory formation after mild COVID-19. This clonotype was recorded a few times. MiXCR, applied by TCRdb to the 5' RACE reads, yields one record per CDR3 protein. The sample shows some 280,000 distinct CDR3 sequences, 15% to 20% of them seen only once. This TCR came from a man younger than 35 who had mild COVID-19 (a few samples of this study predate the infection). Cell type and time point are not known. Specimen: PBMCs or a T cell subset sorted from them (not recorded which).

The CDR3 bases are TGCGCCAGCAGCCAAGATCCCATGACAGGTAGCTCCTACGAGCAGTACTTC. Residues: CASSQDPMTGSSYEQYF. V gene TRBV4-3 combines with J gene TRBJ2-7; a possible D gene is TRBD1 (6 bases). Germline V gene sequence: CDR1 LGHNA, CDR2 YSLEER. V was clipped by 0 bases and J by 0 bases, with 15 bases between them. There are 17 residues in the CDR3.